The 18 T cell receptor beta chains in this list originate from one sample, sequenced in a study of T cells after posttransplantation cyclophosphamide. Clones were sequenced by immunoSEQ multiplex PCR, and TCRdb holds only the in-frame ones, with some missing. The table lists 30,000 to 35,000 clones, with no singletons. The sequenced material came from PBMCs. The receptor set was obtained from a woman aged 45 to 65 in good health and a related stem cell transplant donor.

This clone was counted ten times or more. The chain couples TRBV6-2 or TRBV6-3 to TRBJ2-1; D unclear. Germline V gene lookup returns CDR1 MNHEY and CDR2 SVGEGT. The V end lost 6 bases, the J end lost 2 bases, and 8 bases lay between the germline ends. The CDR3 sequence is 13 residues long. The CDR3 region is CASRVTAYNEQFF. CDR3 in DNA: TGTGCCAGCAGGGTCACGGCCTACAATGAGCAGTTCTTC.

The genes are TRBV9 and TRBJ2-7, with a tentative D call TRBD2 (7 bases). Germline loops: CDR1 SGDLS, CDR2 YYNGEE. This CDR3 is built from 18 residues. V lost 2 bases, J lost 1 base, and 22 bases lay in between. This CDR3 reads CASSVADRPGRGSYEQYF. The CDR3, as DNA: TGTGCCAGCAGCGTCGCAGACAGGCCGGGGAGGGGGTCCTACGAGCAGTACTTC.

This chain uses TRBV29-1 with TRBJ1-2; D remains ambiguous. Deletions cut 7 bases from V and 8 bases from J, with 20 bases between. CDR3 length equals 13 residues. Germline CDR1 and CDR2: SQVTM and ANQGSEA. CDR3 DNA sequence: TGCAGCGCCGGGGAAGATCAGGCCTCCGGCTACACCTTC. Amino acids: CSAGEDQASGYTF.

This clone was observed a handful of times. The rearrangement joins TRBV7-9 to TRBJ2-3; TRBD2 aligns across 12 bases. Trimming removed 4 bases from V and 4 bases from J; junction bases left unmatched: 6. The CDR3 spans 16 residues. Germline CDR1 reads SEHNR; CDR2 reads FQNEAQ (reference sequence). CDR3 loop: CASSSPTSGSSDTQYF. DNA for the CDR3: TGTGCCAGCAGCTCCCCGACTAGCGGGAGTTCAGATACGCAGTATTTT.

This clone was observed many times. The rearrangement uses TRBV27 and TRBJ1-1, with 8 bases matching TRBD1. CDR1 and CDR2 from the germline V gene are MNHEY and SMNVEV (reference sequence). J gave up 4 bases and V 6 bases, and 10 bases lay outside the gene matches. There are 15 residues in the CDR3. CDR3 DNA sequence: TGTGCCAGCAGCACCCTTAGGACAGGGCCCACTGAAGCTTTCTTT. Its translation: CASSTLRTGPTEAFF.

At least ten counts were recorded for this clone. The rearrangement joins TRBV12-3 or TRBV12-4 to TRBJ2-1; 9 positions match TRBD2. Losses at the gene ends were 5 bases for V and 4 bases for J; bases not matched to a gene: 12. This CDR3 is built from 17 residues. DNA for the CDR3: TGTGCCAGCAGTCCCCAACCGGGACTAGCCTCATACAATGAGCAGTTCTTC. Translation: CASSPQPGLASYNEQFF.

This clone was seen repeatedly, ten times or more. The chain has TRBV27 and TRBJ1-3, with D tentatively TRBD1 (6 bases). Between the trimmed V and J ends, which lost 9 bases and 2 bases, there was a span of 17 bases. This CDR3 contains 15 residues. The V gene's germline CDR1 is MNHEY and CDR2 SMNVEV (reference sequence). CDR3 nucleotide sequence: TGTGCCAGACACAGGGACCCTCGGCCTGGAAACACCATATATTTT. Translating it yields CARHRDPRPGNTIYF.

This clone occurred a few times. The J gene is TRBJ2-3, the V gene TRBV12-3 or TRBV12-4; TRBD2 matches 10 bases. The CDR3 has 16 residues. J gave up 4 bases and V 7 bases, and 11 bases lay outside the gene matches. The CDR3 bases are TGTGCCAGCACCCCTGGTAGAGCGGGGGGGTCAGATACGCAGTATTTT. Protein sequence: CASTPGRAGGSDTQYF.

Ten or more counts support this clone. The chain has TRBV6-6 and TRBJ1-4; D is uncertain. This CDR3 is 14 amino acids long. Trimming stripped 5 bases from V and 0 bases from J, with 7 bases between. Germline V lookup: CDR1 MNHNY, CDR2 SVGAGI (reference sequence). CDR3 loop: CASSPTSTNEKLFF. The CDR3 DNA follows: TGTGCCAGCAGTCCTACTTCAACTAATGAAAAACTGTTTTTT.

This clone was observed at least ten times. The chain joins TRBV6-1 to TRBJ2-1; 11 nucleotides line up with TRBD2. The CDR3 consists of 15 residues. Trimming took 6 bases from V and 4 from J; bases not matched to a gene: 5. Germline V CDR1 and CDR2: MNHNS, SASEGT. The CDR3 protein is CASRETSGNYNEQFF. The CDR3 nucleotides are TGTGCCAGCAGGGAGACTAGCGGGAATTACAATGAGCAGTTCTTC.

There are many counts of this clone. This chain connects TRBV19 to TRBJ2-5; no firm D call. V lost 7 bases and J 1 base, leaving 13 bases between the germline ends. The length of the CDR3 is 14 residues. Germline V gives CDR1 LNHDA, CDR2 SQIVND (reference sequence). The CDR3 DNA reads as TGTGCCAGTAAGGGTCTAACAGCCCAAGAGACCCAGTACTTC. Translation: CASKGLTAQETQYF.

The V gene is TRBV25-1, the J gene TRBJ2-5; TRBD1 is a possible D gene (5 bases). The CDR3 covers 13 residues. Germline V gene data show CDR1 as MGHDK and CDR2 as SYGVNS. Trimming cost V 3 bases and J 4 bases, with 9 bases left between them. The CDR3: CASSDQGIETQYF. CDR3 coding DNA: TGTGCCAGCAGTGACCAGGGTATAGAGACCCAGTACTTC. Complete variable domain (other parts from reference TRBV25-1 and TRBJ2-5): EADIYQTPRYLVIGTGKKITLECSQTMGHDKMYWYQQDPGMELHLIHYSYGVNSTEKGDLSSESTVSRIRTEHFPLTLESARPSHTSQYLCASSDQGIETQYFGPGTRLLVL.

This clone was recorded at least ten times. The rearrangement joins TRBV2 to TRBJ2-1; D is undetermined. The CDR3 runs 16 residues. V was trimmed by 0 bases and J by 0 bases, leaving 9 bases between them. Germline CDR1 and CDR2: SNHLY and FYNNEI. The CDR3 DNA sequence: TGTGCCAGCAGTGAAGCAGGTCGGGTCTCCTACAATGAGCAGTTCTTC. Encoded protein: CASSEAGRVSYNEQFF.

The genes are TRBV12-3 or TRBV12-4 and TRBJ2-2; D gene uncertain. This CDR3 is built from 13 residues. V lost 3 bases to trimming and J lost 5 bases, with 7 bases between them. The CDR3, as DNA: TGTGCCAGCAGTTTTCAGAGAACCGGGGAGCTGTTTTTT. Translated, it gives CASSFQRTGELFF.

J is TRBJ2-5 and V is TRBV30, with TRBD2 matching 11 bases. Germline lookup yields CDR1 GTSNPN and CDR2 SVGIG (reference sequence). The CDR3 is 15 amino acids. Trimming removed 3 bases from V and 2 bases from J; junction bases left unmatched: 5. As DNA, the CDR3 is TGTGCCTGGAGCATGGGACTAGCGGTACAAGAGACCCAGTACTTC. It yields the protein CAWSMGLAVQETQYF.

This clone was recorded at least ten times. The V and J genes are TRBV4-3 and TRBJ2-1; 9 bases match TRBD1. The V segment lost 3 bases and the J segment 6 bases; nucleotides outside the gene matches: 6. The germline V gene encodes CDR1 LGHNA and CDR2 YSLEER. The CDR3 contains 15 residues. This chain's CDR3 is CASSQQDRGANEQFF. In DNA form, the CDR3 reads TGCGCCAGCAGCCAGCAGGACAGGGGAGCCAATGAGCAGTTCTTC.

The genes are TRBV9 and TRBJ2-3; D possibly corresponds to TRBD1 (5 bases). This CDR3 is built from 14 residues. V dropped 3 bases and J dropped 1 base, with 9 bases sitting between them. In germline, CDR1 is SGDLS, CDR2 YYNGEE. The CDR3 bases are TGTGCCAGCAGCGCAGGGCTGGGCACAGATACGCAGTATTTT. This sequence encodes CASSAGLGTDTQYF.

This clone was seen ten or more times. The V and J genes are TRBV28 and TRBJ1-5; 8 positions match TRBD1. The CDR3 length is 16 residues. The V segment lost 5 bases and the J segment 8 bases; nucleotides outside the gene matches: 14. From germline, CDR1 is MDHEN and CDR2 SYDVKM. CDR3 DNA sequence: TGTGCCAGCAGTAACCTTCGGACAGGGAGTGTGGAGCCCCAGCATTTT. Its translation: CASSNLRTGSVEPQHF.